This passage covers 20 T cell receptor beta chains from one sample sequenced in a study of CD4+ T cells in melanoma. Method: immunoSEQ multiplex PCR; TCRdb's copy keeps in-frame clones and lacks some. The data hold 120,000 to 150,000 clones, with around 90% observed a single time. The origin of the receptors is a human donor with melanoma.

The gene calls are TRBV6-5 and TRBJ2-1; TRBD1 matches 7 bases. The germline CDR1 and CDR2 sequences are MNHEY and SVGAGI. CDR3 length: 13 amino acids. V shed 6 bases, J shed 6 bases, and the junction held 5 bases outside the gene matches. CDR3 residues: CASRATGANEQFF. In DNA form, the CDR3 reads TGTGCCAGCAGAGCCACAGGGGCCAATGAGCAGTTCTTC.

The rearrangement links TRBV19 to TRBJ1-2; possibly TRBD1 for D (6 bases). The CDR3 sequence is 17 residues long. Germline assignment: CDR1 LNHDA and CDR2 SQIVND (reference sequence). Deletions cut 3 bases from V and 4 bases from J, with 21 bases between. CDR3 bases: TGTGCCAGTAGTATCCCCGGAAGCAGGGGACCATTCTATGGCTACACCTTC. Amino acid sequence: CASSIPGSRGPFYGYTF. The variable domain in full, with the rest retrieved from reference TRBV19 and TRBJ1-2, is DGGITQSPKYLFRKEGQNVTLSCEQNLNHDAMYWYRQDPGQGLRLIYYSQIVNDFQKGDIAEGYSVSREKKESFPLTVTSAQKNPTAFYLCASSIPGSRGPFYGYTFGSGTRLTVV.

This clone was seen just once. The same CDR3 is also encoded by other DNA sequences in this sample. The genes are TRBV2 and TRBJ2-7; 7 positions agree with TRBD1. Germline CDR1 is SNHLY and CDR2 is FYNNEI. The CDR3 sequence is 13 residues long. The V gene end was trimmed by 8 bases and the J gene end by 0 bases; junction bases not matched to a gene: 4. Here the CDR3 reads CASVRDSSYEQYF. The CDR3 bases are TGTGCCAGCGTAAGGGACAGCTCCTACGAGCAGTACTTC. Together with reference TRBV2 and TRBJ2-7, the CDR3 gives the full variable domain: EPEVTQTPSHQVTQMGQEVILRCVPISNHLYFYWYRQILGQKVEFLVSFYNNEISEKSEIFDDQFSVERPDGSNFTLKIRSTKLEDSAMYFCASVRDSSYEQYFGPGTRLTVT.

Only one count was recorded for this clone. The chain recombines TRBV6-5 with TRBJ2-5; 14 bases fit TRBD2. Trimming took 6 bases from V and 6 from J; bases not matched to a gene: 6. The CDR3 spans 15 residues. Germline V gives CDR1 MNHEY, CDR2 SVGAGI. The CDR3 reads CASSGLAGGGQTQYF. The CDR3 DNA follows: TGTGCCAGCAGCGGACTAGCGGGGGGCGGACAGACCCAGTACTTC.

The rearrangement joins TRBV19 to TRBJ2-4; D is ambiguous. The CDR3 covers 17 residues. Germline V lookup: CDR1 LNHDA, CDR2 SQIVND (reference sequence). V lost 2 bases and J 0 bases, leaving 14 bases between the germline ends. The CDR3 loop is CASSIPTMRIAKNIQYF. CDR3 bases: TGTGCCAGTAGTATACCTACGATGCGGATAGCCAAAAACATTCAGTACTTC.

The V call is TRBV2, the J call TRBJ1-4, with 7 bases lining up with TRBD1. The CDR3 covers 15 residues. Germline lookup yields CDR1 SNHLY and CDR2 FYNNEI. J lost 7 bases, V lost 6 bases, and 11 bases had no gene match. The CDR3 region is CASSGGVGGGEKLFF. The CDR3 DNA is TGTGCCAGCAGCGGTGGAGTAGGGGGCGGTGAAAAACTGTTTTTT.

J is TRBJ1-2 and V is TRBV5-4; possible D gene TRBD1, 6 bases. CDR3 length: 13 amino acids. Deletions cut 4 bases from V and 4 bases from J, with 11 bases between. Germline CDR1 reads SGHNT; CDR2 reads YYREEE (reference sequence). CDR3 sequence reads: CASSLGGLYGYTF. In nucleotides, the CDR3 is TGTGCCAGCAGCCTAGGGGGGCTCTATGGCTACACCTTC.

This chain connects TRBV19 to TRBJ2-2; D call uncertain. Germline V lookup: CDR1 LNHDA, CDR2 SQIVND (reference sequence). Trimming removed 5 bases at V and 6 bases at J, with 7 bases between. The CDR3 has 12 residues. The CDR3 DNA follows: TGTGCCAGTAGTTTCCTGTCCGGGGAGCTGTTTTTT. Translating gives CASSFLSGELFF.

The chain combines TRBV6-1 with TRBJ1-4, with 7 nucleotides matching TRBD1. Trimming removed 6 bases from V and 7 bases from J; junction bases left unmatched: 8. There are 14 residues in the CDR3. From germline, CDR1 is MNHNS and CDR2 SASEGT. The CDR3, as DNA: TGTGCCAGCAGCGCGACAGGGAAGGGTGAAAAACTGTTTTTT. As protein: CASSATGKGEKLFF.

The V call is TRBV6-5, the J call TRBJ2-5; 7 bases align to TRBD1. Germline lookup yields CDR1 MNHEY and CDR2 SVGAGI. The CDR3 has 13 residues. V gave up 5 bases and J gave up 2 bases; unmatched junction bases: 2. DNA of the CDR3: TGTGCCAGCAGTAGGGACAGACAAGAGACCCAGTACTTC. It encodes CASSRDRQETQYF.

The sample holds one count of this clone. This chain joins TRBV4-1 and TRBJ1-3; 7 positions match TRBD1. CDR1 MGHRA and CDR2 YSYEKL come from the germline V gene. Trimming removed 3 bases from V and 0 bases from J; junction bases left unmatched: 5. The CDR3 is 16 residues long. The DNA of the CDR3 is TGCGCCAGCAGCCAGTTACAGGGGCTCTCTGGAAACACCATATATTTT. It codes for CASSQLQGLSGNTIYF.

The chain joins TRBV30 to TRBJ2-2, with D perhaps being TRBD1 or TRBD2 (6 bases each). Trimming stripped 5 bases from V and 6 bases from J, with 10 bases between. Germline V gene lookup returns CDR1 GTSNPN and CDR2 SVGIG (reference sequence). The CDR3 has 12 residues. The CDR3 protein is CAWHREAGELFF. DNA of the CDR3: TGTGCCTGGCACAGGGAGGCCGGGGAGCTGTTTTTT.

The chain links TRBV20-1 to TRBJ2-3; D is uncertain. Germline assignment: CDR1 DFQATT and CDR2 SNEGSKA (reference sequence). The CDR3 loop spans 11 amino acids. V was trimmed by 7 bases and J by 0 bases, leaving 5 bases between them. For the CDR3, the DNA is TGCAGTGGGGTTAGCACAGATACGCAGTATTTT. Translated, it gives CSGVSTDTQYF.

The genes are TRBV2 and TRBJ1-2, with D tentatively TRBD1 (6 bases). Trimming took 6 bases from V and 7 from J, leaving 12 bases between them. From germline, CDR1 is SNHLY and CDR2 FYNNEI. The CDR3 runs 12 residues. CDR3 sequence reads: CASSQGGSGYTF. The CDR3 DNA follows: TGTGCCAGCAGCCAAGGGGGATCTGGCTACACCTTC.

The chain joins TRBV25-1 to TRBJ1-1; D might be TRBD1 (5 bases). The V gene lost 3 bases and the J gene lost 5 bases, with 16 bases spanning the gap. CDR1 is MGHDK, CDR2 SYGVNS, per germline. The CDR3 has 15 amino acids. DNA of the CDR3: TGTGCCAGCAGTGATCTTAAACGGGGCCGGACTGAAGCTTTCTTT. This gives the protein CASSDLKRGRTEAFF.

This clone has a single count. The V call is TRBV29-1, the J call TRBJ2-5; 7 bases match TRBD1. V shed 4 bases, J shed 4 bases, and the junction held 3 bases outside the gene matches. From germline, CDR1 is SQVTM and CDR2 ANQGSEA. The CDR3 covers 12 residues. CDR3 nucleotides: TGCAGCGTTGGCAACAGGGGAGAGACCCAGTACTTC. Amino acids: CSVGNRGETQYF.

The V call is TRBV6-5, the J call TRBJ2-2; TRBD2 matches 8 bases. The CDR3 runs to 16 residues. Germline V lookup: CDR1 MNHEY, CDR2 SVGAGI. Losses at the gene ends were 2 bases for V and 1 base for J; bases not matched to a gene: 3. CDR3: CASSYGLAGNTGELFF. The CDR3 nucleotides are TGTGCCAGCAGTTACGGGCTAGCGGGGAACACCGGGGAGCTGTTTTTT.

The genes are TRBV27 and TRBJ2-5, with D unresolved. The CDR3 length is 14 residues. Germline V gives CDR1 MNHEY, CDR2 SMNVEV (reference sequence). Trimming took 2 bases from V and 1 from J, leaving 8 bases between them. The CDR3 nucleotides read TGTGCCAGCAGTTTAAAATCAGCCCAAGAGACCCAGTACTTC. This codes for CASSLKSAQETQYF.

The rearrangement joins TRBV4-2 to TRBJ2-5, with 13 bases that match TRBD2. Germline lookup yields CDR1 LGHNA and CDR2 YNFKEQ. This CDR3 contains 16 residues. The trim removed 9 bases at V and 0 bases at J, leaving 7 bases unmatched. CDR3 sequence: CASRLAGGSYQETQYF. The CDR3 bases are TGTGCCAGTAGACTAGCGGGGGGCTCATACCAAGAGACCCAGTACTTC.

The chain uses TRBV4-1 and TRBJ2-7, with 9 bases lining up with TRBD1. This CDR3 is 17 amino acids long. CDR1 and CDR2 (germline): MGHRA, YSYEKL. V trimming: 1 base; J trimming: 3 bases; junction bases outside the gene matches: 10. This CDR3 is CASSQVTLQGAIYEQYF. The CDR3 DNA sequence: TGCGCCAGCAGCCAAGTGACACTACAGGGGGCAATCTACGAGCAGTACTTC.